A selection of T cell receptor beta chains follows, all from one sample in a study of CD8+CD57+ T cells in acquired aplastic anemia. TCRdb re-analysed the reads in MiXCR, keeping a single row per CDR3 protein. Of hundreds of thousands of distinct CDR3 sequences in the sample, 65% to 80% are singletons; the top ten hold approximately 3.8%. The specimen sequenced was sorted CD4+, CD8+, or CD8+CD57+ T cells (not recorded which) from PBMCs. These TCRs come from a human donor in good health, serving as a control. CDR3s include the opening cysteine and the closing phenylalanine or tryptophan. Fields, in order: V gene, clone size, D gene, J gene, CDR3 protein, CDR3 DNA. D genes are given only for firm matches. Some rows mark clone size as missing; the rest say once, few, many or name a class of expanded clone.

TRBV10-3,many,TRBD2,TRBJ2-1,CAIRRLAAGGPSEQFF,TGTGCCATCAGGCGACTGGCTGCGGGGGGGCCCTCTGAGCAGTTCTTC
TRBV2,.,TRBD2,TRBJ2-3,CASSRSGGGGTDTQYF,TGTGCCAGCAGCCGCTCTGGGGGAGGGGGCACAGATACGCAGTATTTT
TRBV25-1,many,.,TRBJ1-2,CASSELSWDYGYTF,TGTGCCAGCAGTGAATTGTCCTGGGACTATGGCTACACCTTC
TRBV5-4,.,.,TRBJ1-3,CASSLVSGPGNTIYF,TGCGCCAGCAGCTTGGTTTCAGGCCCGGGAAACACCATATATTTT
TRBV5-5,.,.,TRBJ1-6,CASSFSDTENSPLHF,TGTGCCAGCAGCTTTTCAGACACGGAGAATTCACCCCTCCACTTT
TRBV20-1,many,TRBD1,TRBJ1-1,CSAKDRVLGTEAFF,TGCAGTGCCAAAGACAGGGTATTGGGCACTGAAGCTTTCTTT
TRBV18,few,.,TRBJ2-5,CASSPRVLRAEQETQYF,TGTGCCAGCTCACCACGAGTGCTTAGGGCAGAACAAGAGACCCAGTACTTC
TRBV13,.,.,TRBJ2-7,CASRTGRSGEQYF,TGTGCCAGCAGAACCGGACGGAGCGGCGAGCAGTACTTC
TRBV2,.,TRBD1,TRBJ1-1,CASSLTGQGDDAFF,TGTGCCAGCAGCTTGACAGGGCAGGGCGATGACGCTTTCTTC
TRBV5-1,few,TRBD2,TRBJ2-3,CASSPSSGGVDTQYF,TGCGCCAGCAGCCCTAGCAGCGGGGGGGTGGATACGCAGTATTTT
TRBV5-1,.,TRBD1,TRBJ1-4,CASSLEDRGQLFF,TGTGCCAGCAGCTTAGAGGACAGGGGGCAACTGTTTTTT
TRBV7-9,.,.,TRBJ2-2,CASSVVEASSKMFF,TGTGCCAGCAGCGTAGTAGAGGCGAGCAGCAAGATGTTTTTT
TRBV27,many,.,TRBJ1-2,CASSPGGYGYTF,TGTGCCAGCAGCCCGGGGGGCTATGGCTACACCTTC
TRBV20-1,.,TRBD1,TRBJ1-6,CSAKTGQGYSPLHF,TGCAGTGCAAAGACAGGACAGGGTTATTCACCCCTCCACTTT
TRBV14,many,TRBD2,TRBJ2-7,CASSQEGLAYGQYF,TGTGCCAGCAGCCAAGAGGGACTAGCATACGGGCAGTACTTC
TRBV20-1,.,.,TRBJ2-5,CSAPDWPPASQYF,TGCAGTGCCCCGGACTGGCCCCCAGCATCCCAGTACTTC
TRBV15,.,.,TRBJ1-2,CATSDVTVEYGYTF,TGTGCCACCAGTGACGTGACAGTGGAATATGGCTACACCTTC